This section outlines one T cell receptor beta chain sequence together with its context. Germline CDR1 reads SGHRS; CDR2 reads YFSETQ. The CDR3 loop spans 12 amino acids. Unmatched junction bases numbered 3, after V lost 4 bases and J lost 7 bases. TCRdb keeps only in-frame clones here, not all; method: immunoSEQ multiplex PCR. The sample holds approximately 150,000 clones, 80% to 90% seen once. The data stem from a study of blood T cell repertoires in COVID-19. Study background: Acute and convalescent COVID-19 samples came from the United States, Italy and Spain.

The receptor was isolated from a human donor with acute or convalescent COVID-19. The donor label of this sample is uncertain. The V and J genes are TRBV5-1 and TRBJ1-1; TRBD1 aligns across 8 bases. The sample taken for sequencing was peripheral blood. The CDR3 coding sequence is TGCGCCAGCAGCAAAGACAGGGGTGAAGCTTTCTTT. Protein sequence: CASSKDRGEAFF. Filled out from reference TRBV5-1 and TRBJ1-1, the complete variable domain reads KAGVTQTPRYLIKTRGQQVTLSCSPISGHRSVSWYQQTPGQGLQFLFEYFSETQRNKGNFPGRFSGRQFSNSRSEMNVSTLELGDSALYLCASSKDRGEAFFGQGTRLTVV.